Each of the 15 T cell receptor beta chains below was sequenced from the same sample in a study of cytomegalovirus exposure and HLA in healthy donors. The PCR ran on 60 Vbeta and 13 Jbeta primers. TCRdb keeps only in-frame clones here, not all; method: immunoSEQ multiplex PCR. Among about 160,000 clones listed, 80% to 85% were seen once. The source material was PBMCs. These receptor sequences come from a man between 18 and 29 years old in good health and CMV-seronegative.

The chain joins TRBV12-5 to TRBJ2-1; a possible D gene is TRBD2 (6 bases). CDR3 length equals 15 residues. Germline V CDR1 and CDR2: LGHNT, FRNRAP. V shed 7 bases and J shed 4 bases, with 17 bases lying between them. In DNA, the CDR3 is TGTGCTAGTGCCCTGGTCGGGGGAAAGTACAATGAGCAGTTCTTC. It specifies CASALVGGKYNEQFF.

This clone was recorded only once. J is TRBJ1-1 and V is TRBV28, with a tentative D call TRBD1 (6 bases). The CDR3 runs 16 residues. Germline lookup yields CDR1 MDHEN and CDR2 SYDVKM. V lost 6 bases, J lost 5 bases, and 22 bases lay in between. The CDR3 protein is CASSPSWRWGLTEAFF. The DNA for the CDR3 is TGTGCCAGCAGCCCCTCGTGGAGGTGGGGGCTTACTGAAGCTTTCTTT.

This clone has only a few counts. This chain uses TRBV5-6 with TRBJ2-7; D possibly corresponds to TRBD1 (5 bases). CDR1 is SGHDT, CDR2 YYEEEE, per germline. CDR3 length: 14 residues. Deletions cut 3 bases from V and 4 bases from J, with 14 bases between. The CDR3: CASSSKDTTYEQYF. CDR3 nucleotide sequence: TGTGCCAGCAGCTCCAAGGACACTACTTACGAGCAGTACTTC. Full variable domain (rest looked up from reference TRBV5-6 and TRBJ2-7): DAGVTQSPTHLIKTRGQQVTLRCSPKSGHDTVSWYQQALGQGPQFIFQYYEEEERQRGNFPDRFSGHQFPNYSSELNVNALLLGDSALYLCASSSKDTTYEQYFGPGTRLTVT.

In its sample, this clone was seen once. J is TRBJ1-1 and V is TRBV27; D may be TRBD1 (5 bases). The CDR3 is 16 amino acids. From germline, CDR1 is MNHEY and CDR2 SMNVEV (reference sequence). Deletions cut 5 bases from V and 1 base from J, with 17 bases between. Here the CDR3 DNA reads TGTGCCAGCAGTGGGTACCTAGACAGCGCGAACACTGAAGCTTTCTTT. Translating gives CASSGYLDSANTEAFF.

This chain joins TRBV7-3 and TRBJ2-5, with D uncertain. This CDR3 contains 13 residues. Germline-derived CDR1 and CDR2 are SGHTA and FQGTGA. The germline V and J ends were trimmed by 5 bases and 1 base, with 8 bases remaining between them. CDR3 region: CASSPGSQETQYF. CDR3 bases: TGTGCCAGCAGCCCAGGATCCCAAGAGACCCAGTACTTC. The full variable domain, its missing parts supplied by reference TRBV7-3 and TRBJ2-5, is GAGVSQTPSNKVTEKGKYVELRCDPISGHTALYWYRQSLGQGPEFLIYFQGTGAADDSGLPNDRFFAVRPEGSVSTLKIQRTERGDSAVYLCASSPGSQETQYFGPGTRLLVL.

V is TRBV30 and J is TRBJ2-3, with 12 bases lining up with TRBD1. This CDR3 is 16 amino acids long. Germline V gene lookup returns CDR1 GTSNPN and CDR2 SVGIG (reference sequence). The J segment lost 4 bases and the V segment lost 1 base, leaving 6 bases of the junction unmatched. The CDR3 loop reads CAWSARDRGRPDTQYF. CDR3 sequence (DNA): TGTGCCTGGAGTGCCCGGGACAGGGGGCGCCCAGATACGCAGTATTTT.

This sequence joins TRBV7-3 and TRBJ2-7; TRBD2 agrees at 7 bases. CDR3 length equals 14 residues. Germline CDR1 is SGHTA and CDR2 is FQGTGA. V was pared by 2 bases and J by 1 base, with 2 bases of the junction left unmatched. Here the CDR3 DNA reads TGTGCCAGCAGCTTATTCGGGGGGTCCTACGAGCAGTACTTC. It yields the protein CASSLFGGSYEQYF.

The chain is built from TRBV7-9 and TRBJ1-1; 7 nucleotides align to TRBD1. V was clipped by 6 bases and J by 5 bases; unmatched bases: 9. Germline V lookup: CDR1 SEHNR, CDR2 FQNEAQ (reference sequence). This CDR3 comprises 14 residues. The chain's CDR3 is CASRRTADRTEAFF. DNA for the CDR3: TGTGCCAGCAGACGGACAGCGGACAGGACTGAAGCTTTCTTT. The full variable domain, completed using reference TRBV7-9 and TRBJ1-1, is DTGVSQNPRHKITKRGQNVTFRCDPISEHNRLYWYRQTLGQGPEFLTYFQNEAQLEKSRLLSDRFSAERPKGSFSTLEIQRTEQGDSAMYLCASRRTADRTEAFFGQGTRLTVV.

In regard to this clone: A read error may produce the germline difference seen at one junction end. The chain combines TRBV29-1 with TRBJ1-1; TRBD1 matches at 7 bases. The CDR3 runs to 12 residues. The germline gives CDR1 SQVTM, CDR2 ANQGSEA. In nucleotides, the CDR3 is TGCAGCGCCGACAGGGAGAACGCTGAAGCTTTCTTT. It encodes CSADRENAEAFF.

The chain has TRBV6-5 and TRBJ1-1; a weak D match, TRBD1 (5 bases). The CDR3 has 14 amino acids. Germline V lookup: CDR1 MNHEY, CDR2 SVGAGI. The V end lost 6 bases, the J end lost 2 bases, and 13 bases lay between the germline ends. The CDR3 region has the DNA TGTGCCAGCAGCCTACCAGACAGAAACACTGAAGCTTTCTTT. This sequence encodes CASSLPDRNTEAFF.

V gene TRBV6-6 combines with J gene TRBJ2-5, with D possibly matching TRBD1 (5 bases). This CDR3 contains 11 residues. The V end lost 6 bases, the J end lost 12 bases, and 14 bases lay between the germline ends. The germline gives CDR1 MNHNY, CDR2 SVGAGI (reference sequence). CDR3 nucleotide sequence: TGTGCCAGCAGCCTTTCAGGGTTAAAGTACTTC. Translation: CASSLSGLKYF.

CDR3 region: CASSLVGGHEQFF. The CDR3 DNA sequence: TGTGCCAGCAGCTTAGTCGGGGGGCATGAGCAGTTCTTC. The chain is built from TRBV7-9 and TRBJ2-1, with D possibly matching TRBD2 (7 bases). With 1 base removed from V and 8 bases from J, the gap between germline ends came to 9 bases. The V gene's germline CDR1 is SEHNR and CDR2 FQNEAQ (reference sequence). This CDR3 has 13 amino acids.

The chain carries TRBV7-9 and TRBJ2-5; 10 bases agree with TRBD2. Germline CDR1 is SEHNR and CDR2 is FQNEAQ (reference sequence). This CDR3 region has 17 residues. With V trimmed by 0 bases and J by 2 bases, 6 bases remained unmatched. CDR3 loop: CASSLAQAGGGQETQYF. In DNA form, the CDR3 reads TGTGCCAGCAGCTTAGCGCAAGCGGGAGGGGGACAAGAGACCCAGTACTTC.

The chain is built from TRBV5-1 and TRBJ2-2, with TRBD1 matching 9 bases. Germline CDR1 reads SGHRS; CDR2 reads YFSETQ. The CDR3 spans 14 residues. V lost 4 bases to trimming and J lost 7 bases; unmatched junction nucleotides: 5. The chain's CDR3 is CASSRDREGGELFF. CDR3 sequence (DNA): TGCGCCAGCAGCCGGGACAGGGAAGGCGGGGAGCTGTTTTTT. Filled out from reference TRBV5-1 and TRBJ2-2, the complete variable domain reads KAGVTQTPRYLIKTRGQQVTLSCSPISGHRSVSWYQQTPGQGLQFLFEYFSETQRNKGNFPGRFSGRQFSNSRSEMNVSTLELGDSALYLCASSRDREGGELFFGEGSRLTVL.

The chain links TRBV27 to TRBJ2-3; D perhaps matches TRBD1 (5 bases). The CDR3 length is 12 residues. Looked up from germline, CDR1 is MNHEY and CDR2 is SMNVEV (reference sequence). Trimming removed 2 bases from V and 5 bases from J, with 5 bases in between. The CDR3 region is CASSLRGDTQYF. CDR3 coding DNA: TGTGCCAGCAGTTTAAGGGGAGATACGCAGTATTTT.